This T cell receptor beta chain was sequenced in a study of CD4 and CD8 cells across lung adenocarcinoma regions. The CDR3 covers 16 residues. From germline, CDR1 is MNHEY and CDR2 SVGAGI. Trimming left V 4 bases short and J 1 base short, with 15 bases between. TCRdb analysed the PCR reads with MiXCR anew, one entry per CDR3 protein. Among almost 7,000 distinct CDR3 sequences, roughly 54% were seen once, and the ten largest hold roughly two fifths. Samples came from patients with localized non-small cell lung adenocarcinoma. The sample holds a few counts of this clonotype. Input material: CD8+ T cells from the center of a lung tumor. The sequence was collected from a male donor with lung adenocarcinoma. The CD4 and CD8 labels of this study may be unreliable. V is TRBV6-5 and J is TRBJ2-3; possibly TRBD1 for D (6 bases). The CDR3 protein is CASSFSPEGGTDTQYF. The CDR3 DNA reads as TGTGCCAGCAGTTTCTCGCCAGAGGGGGGCACAGATACGCAGTATTTT.